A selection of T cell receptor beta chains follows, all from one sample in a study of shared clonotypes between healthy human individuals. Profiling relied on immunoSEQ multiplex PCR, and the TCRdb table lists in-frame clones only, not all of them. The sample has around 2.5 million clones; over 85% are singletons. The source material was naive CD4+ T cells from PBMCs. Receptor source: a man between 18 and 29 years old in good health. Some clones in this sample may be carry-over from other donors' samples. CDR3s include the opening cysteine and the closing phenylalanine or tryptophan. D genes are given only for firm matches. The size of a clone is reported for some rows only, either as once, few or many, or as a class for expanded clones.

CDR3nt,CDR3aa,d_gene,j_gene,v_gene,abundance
TGTGCCAGCAGTTACTCATTGCGGAGTGGGCCCTACGAGCAGTACTTC,CASSYSLRSGPYEQYF,-,TRBJ2-7,TRBV6-6,-
TGTGCCAGCAGCACCCTGGCCAGCGCGAACACCGGGGAGCTGTTTTTT,CASSTLASANTGELFF,-,TRBJ2-2,TRBV5-5,-
TGTGCCAGCAGCTTAGAACTAGCGGCAGATACGCAGTATTTT,CASSLELAADTQYF,TRBD2,TRBJ2-3,TRBV13,-
TGCGCCAGCAGCACAGGGACCCTGGGGGTCGGGGAGCTGTTTTTT,CASSTGTLGVGELFF,-,TRBJ2-2,TRBV5-1,-
TGTGCCAGCAGTTTGGACAGGAACACTGAAGCTTTCTTT,CASSLDRNTEAFF,-,TRBJ1-1,TRBV7-2,few
TGTGCCAGCAGGAGGGGCCAAGAGACCCAGTACTTC,CASRRGQETQYF,-,TRBJ2-5,TRBV6-6,-
TGTGCCAGCAGCTGGGACGATACGCAGTATTTT,CASSWDDTQYF,-,TRBJ2-3,TRBV7-3,-
TGTGCCAGCAGCTTAGCCTATACTAGCGGAGAGTTATACGAGCAGTACTTC,CASSLAYTSGELYEQYF,TRBD2,TRBJ2-7,TRBV7-9,-
TGTGCCAGCAGCCGTAGACAGAACACTGAAGCTTTCTTT,CASSRRQNTEAFF,-,TRBJ1-1,TRBV7-2,-
TGTGCATCCAGACCCAGCTCCTCAAAGACCCAGTACTTC,CASRPSSSKTQYF,-,TRBJ2-5,TRBV6-5,-
TGTGCCAGTGGTACTGGGGCCAACGTCCTGACTTTC,CASGTGANVLTF,-,TRBJ2-6,TRBV2,-
TGTGCCAGCAGCTTGGACAGCGGGACCTCCTACGAGCAGTACTTC,CASSLDSGTSYEQYF,-,TRBJ2-7,TRBV7-9,-
TGTGCCAGCCGGGACTCCCTGGCCGAGCAGTACTTC,CASRDSLAEQYF,-,TRBJ2-7,TRBV6-1,-